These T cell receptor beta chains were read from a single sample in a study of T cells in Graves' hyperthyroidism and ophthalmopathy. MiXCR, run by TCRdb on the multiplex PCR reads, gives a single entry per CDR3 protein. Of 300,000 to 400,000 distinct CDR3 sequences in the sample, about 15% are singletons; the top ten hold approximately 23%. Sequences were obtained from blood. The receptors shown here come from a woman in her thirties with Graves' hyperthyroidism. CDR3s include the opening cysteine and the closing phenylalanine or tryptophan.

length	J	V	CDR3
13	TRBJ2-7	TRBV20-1	CSANRDTAYEQYF
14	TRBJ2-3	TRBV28	CASSLSQGADTQYF
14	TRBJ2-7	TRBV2	CASWRGTGAYEQYF
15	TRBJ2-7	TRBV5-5	CASSYERHTTYEQYF
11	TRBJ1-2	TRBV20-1	CSASPNYGYTF
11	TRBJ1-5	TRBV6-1	CASSRDQPQHF
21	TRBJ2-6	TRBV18	CASSPVQAPGQSYSGANVLTF
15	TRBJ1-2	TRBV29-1	CSVRKGQGNTYGYTF
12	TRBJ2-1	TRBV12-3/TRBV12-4	CASIDHYNEQFF
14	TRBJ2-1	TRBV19	CASSTGGSYNEQFF
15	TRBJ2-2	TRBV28	CASRERGERTGELFF
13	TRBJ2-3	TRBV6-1	CASSPDLGGTQYF
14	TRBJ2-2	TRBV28	CASNGGSGTGELFF
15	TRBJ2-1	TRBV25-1	CASSESASGKNEQFF
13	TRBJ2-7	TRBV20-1	CSATRDLPVEQYF
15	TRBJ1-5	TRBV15	CATRLPGTPSQPQHF
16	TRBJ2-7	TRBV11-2	CASSLERTSVWDEQYF
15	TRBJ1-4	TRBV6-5	CASSYLYGKDEKLFF
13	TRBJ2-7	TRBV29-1	CSVGIGDYGEQYF
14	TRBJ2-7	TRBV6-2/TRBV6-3	CASRSSGRSAEQYF
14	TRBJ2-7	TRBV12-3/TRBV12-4	CASSFGQGVWEQYF
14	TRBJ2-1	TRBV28	CASHSRDRAYEQFF
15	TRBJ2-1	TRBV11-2	CASSTGGSSYNEQFF
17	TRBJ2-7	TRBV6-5	CASSYPPKGSSNYEQYF
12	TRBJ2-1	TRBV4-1	CASSPRADEQFF
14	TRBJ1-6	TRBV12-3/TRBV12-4	CASGPAGYNSPLHF
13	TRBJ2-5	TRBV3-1	CASSQGSRETQYF
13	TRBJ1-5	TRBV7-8	CASSLQGDQPQHF
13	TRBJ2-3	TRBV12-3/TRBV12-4	CASSLRTPDTQYF
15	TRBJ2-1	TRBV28	CASAGGGQGTDEQFF
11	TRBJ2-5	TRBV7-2	CASSYKETQYF
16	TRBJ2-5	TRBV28	CASSLRRVQGQETQYF
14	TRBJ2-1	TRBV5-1	CASRGDSSFNEQFF
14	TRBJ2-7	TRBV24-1	CATSVLDQSYEQYF
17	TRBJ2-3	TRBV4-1	CASSQGGLRDGADTQYF
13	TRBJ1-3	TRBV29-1	CSVEKGGGNTIYF
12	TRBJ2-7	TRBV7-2	CASRAGGSQQYF
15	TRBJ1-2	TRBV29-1	CSVPGGLGANYGYTF
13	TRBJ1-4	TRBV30	CAWRRQTFEKLFF
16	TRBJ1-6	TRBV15	CATSRVHEDFNSPLHF
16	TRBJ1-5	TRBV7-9	CATTIFRGDGNQPQHF
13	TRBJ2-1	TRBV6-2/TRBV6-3	CASSYGGQIEQFF
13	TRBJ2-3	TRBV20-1	CSASPPSTDTQYF
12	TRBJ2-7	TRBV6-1	CASSTPTGEQYF
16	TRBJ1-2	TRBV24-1	CATSDHSRGVDYGYTF